This TCR beta chain was recorded in a study of read filtering for tumor transcriptome and immune sequencing. Whole-study results and caveats: IR-seq and RNA-seq agreed better without single-read clonotypes.

The CDR3 is 12 residues long. Trimming removed 7 bases from V and 0 bases from J, with 7 bases in between. The germline V gene encodes CDR1 SQVTM and CDR2 ANQGSEA. This clonotype was observed many times. Its antigen is undetermined. From 400 to 450 ng of RNA, a library with molecular barcoded alpha/delta and beta/gamma adaptors was made. TCRdb fed the reads into MiXCR, producing one record per CDR3 protein. The table lists around 130,000 distinct CDR3 sequences, about 12% of them singletons. Sequencing was done on a sample of a population of CD138-negative cells sorted from bone marrow. This receptor was taken from a donor aged 40 or over with multiple myeloma. This chain connects TRBV29-1 to TRBJ2-1; D perhaps matches TRBD2 (5 bases). In nucleotides, the CDR3 is TGCAGCGGGACTCACTCCTACAATGAGCAGTTCTTC. This gives the protein CSGTHSYNEQFF.